The source of this T cell receptor (beta chain) is a study of neurological immune-mediated disorders. The unsorted libraries originated from 2 million PBMCs that had been stored at -80 C. This clonotype occurred many times. Trimming took 10 bases from V and 2 from J; bases not matched to a gene: 6. The CDR3 is 13 residues long. Germline values: CDR1 ENHRY, CDR2 SYGVKD. The authors produced cDNA by 5'RACE using 10-nucleotide random UMIs. TCRdb re-analysed the 5' RACE reads in MiXCR, keeping a single row per CDR3 protein. Of 50,000 to 70,000 distinct CDR3 sequences listed, about an eighth are singletons.

The chain has TRBV10-3 and TRBJ1-2, with 8 positions matching TRBD1. The clonotype comes from a woman aged 60-75 years with HTLV-1-associated myelopathy (HAM/TSP). Sequenced material: PBMCs. Written as DNA, the CDR3 is TGTGCCACCGAGACAGGGGCGAACTATGGCTACACCTTC. This sequence encodes CATETGANYGYTF.